What follows are 20 T cell receptor beta chains derived from one specimen sequenced in a study of liver allograft versus peripheral blood T cells. Study in general: Peripheral blood of the recipients supplied T cell receptor repertoires that were compared with those in transplanted livers.

TCRdb re-derived calls from the reads in MiXCR, one entry per CDR3 protein. Of around 6,300 distinct CDR3 sequences in the sample, around a sixth were seen once. The receptors originated from a human patient who had a liver transplant. Some T cells may be provided by the graft donor.

The rearrangement uses TRBV20-1 and TRBJ1-3; perhaps TRBD1 as D (5 bases). V was clipped by 5 bases and J by 0 bases, with 8 bases between them. There are 13 residues in the CDR3. Germline loops: CDR1 DFQATT, CDR2 SNEGSKA (reference sequence). The CDR3 DNA sequence: TGCAGTGCTGAAGACAGCTCTGGAAACACCATATATTTT. Its translation is CSAEDSSGNTIYF.

This clonotype came up a few times. The chain has TRBV5-4 and TRBJ2-3; 14 bases align to TRBD2. There are 16 residues in the CDR3. V dropped 4 bases and J dropped 2; count of bases not matched to a gene: 3. CDR1 and CDR2 (germline): SGHNT, YYREEE (reference sequence). CDR3 protein: CASSMTSGRDTDTQYF. The DNA for the CDR3 is TGTGCCAGCAGCATGACTAGCGGGAGGGACACAGATACGCAGTATTTT. Combining the CDR3 with reference TRBV5-4 and TRBJ2-3 gives the whole variable domain ETGVTQSPTHLIKTRGQQVTLRCSSQSGHNTVSWYQQALGQGPQFIFQYYREEENGRGNFPPRFSGLQFPNYSSELNVNALELDDSALYLCASSMTSGRDTDTQYFGPGTRLTVL.

This clonotype is judged medium-sized. The CDR3 sequence: CASSISRQPTEAFF. DNA of the CDR3: TGTGCCAGTAGTATATCTCGTCAGCCCACTGAAGCTTTCTTT. The chain combines TRBV19 with TRBJ1-1, with D unresolved. CDR3 size: 14 residues. Between the trimmed V and J ends, which lost 2 bases and 4 bases, there was a span of 11 bases. Germline loops: CDR1 LNHDA, CDR2 SQIVND (reference sequence).

CDR3 DNA: TGTGCCAGCAGCCACGGACAAACGGCTAACTATGGCTACACCTTC. It codes for CASSHGQTANYGYTF. The chain couples TRBV3-1 to TRBJ1-2; D might be TRBD1 (5 bases). Trimming removed 3 bases at V and 0 bases at J, with 11 bases between. Per germline, CDR1 LGHDT and CDR2 YNNKEL (reference sequence). CDR3 size: 15 residues.

The chain combines TRBV6-5 with TRBJ1-3; unclear D gene. Per the germline V gene, CDR1 is MNHEY and CDR2 is SVGAGI. The CDR3 totals 15 residues. V was cut by 5 bases and J by 4 bases, with 15 bases left in between. This CDR3 reads CASSTALDRGNTIYF. The DNA of the CDR3 is TGTGCCAGCAGTACGGCCTTAGATCGCGGAAACACCATATATTTT.

This clonotype is classed as medium-sized. This chain links TRBV6-5 with TRBJ2-1; 9 bases map to TRBD2. With 0 bases clipped from V and 5 bases from J, the junction kept 2 bases outside the gene matches. The CDR3 runs to 15 residues. CDR1 is MNHEY, CDR2 SVGAGI, per germline. The CDR3 DNA reads TGTGCCAGCAGTTACTCGACTAGCGGAGACAATGAGCAGTTCTTC. Its protein product is CASSYSTSGDNEQFF.

This clonotype was seen a handful of times. The V gene is TRBV28, the J gene TRBJ1-5; weak D call: TRBD1 (5 bases). This CDR3 comprises 17 residues. Trimming cost V 11 bases and J 0 bases, with 23 bases left between them. CDR1 is MDHEN, CDR2 SYDVKM, per germline. The CDR3 here is CASGGGSGVYSNQPQHF. In nucleotides, the CDR3 is TGTGCCTCCGGGGGGGGGTCGGGCGTATATAGCAATCAGCCCCAGCATTTT.

This clonotype is medium-sized in the sample. The chain links TRBV27 to TRBJ2-7; D gene unclear. V dropped 5 bases and J dropped 4 bases, with 15 bases sitting between them. Per germline, CDR1 MNHEY and CDR2 SMNVEV (reference sequence). The CDR3 loop spans 14 amino acids. CDR3 DNA sequence: TGTGCCAGCAGTAACATCGGGCCCACATACGAGCAGTACTTC. The encoded protein is CASSNIGPTYEQYF.

This clonotype is medium-sized (0.01 to 0.1%) in the sample. This chain joins TRBV19 and TRBJ1-5, with D perhaps matching TRBD1 (5 bases). Germline V gives CDR1 LNHDA, CDR2 SQIVND (reference sequence). V dropped 3 bases and J dropped 0 bases, with 9 bases sitting between them. The CDR3 totals 15 residues. The CDR3 DNA is TGTGCCAGTAGTATGGCAGGACATAGCAATCAGCCCCAGCATTTT. The encoded protein is CASSMAGHSNQPQHF.

This clonotype qualifies as medium-sized. The rearrangement links TRBV6-1 to TRBJ2-7; D is undetermined. CDR1 is MNHNS and CDR2 is SASEGT in the germline V gene. The V gene lost 4 bases and the J gene lost 2 bases, with 18 bases spanning the gap. The CDR3 contains 16 residues. The CDR3, as DNA: TGTGCCAGCAGTGTCCCCTTATCCAAAAAACCCTACGAGCAGTACTTC. It encodes CASSVPLSKKPYEQYF.

By sample share, this clonotype is medium-sized. The genes are TRBV27 and TRBJ2-7; the D is unclear. The V end lost 6 bases, the J end lost 2 bases, and 17 bases lay between the germline ends. Germline lookup yields CDR1 MNHEY and CDR2 SMNVEV (reference sequence). CDR3 length equals 15 residues. DNA of the CDR3: TGTGCCAGCAGCCCGGATTTCCAAACTCCCTACGAGCAGTACTTC. It is translated as CASSPDFQTPYEQYF.

This chain joins TRBV12-3 or TRBV12-4 and TRBJ2-3; a possible D gene is TRBD2 (6 bases). This CDR3 comprises 16 residues. Trimming pared 6 bases from V and 0 bases from J, leaving 16 bases between. Here the CDR3 reads CASRKDRGSSTDTQYF. The CDR3 bases are TGTGCCAGCAGAAAGGACCGGGGGTCTAGCACAGATACGCAGTATTTT.

This clonotype is termed medium-sized. The CDR3 DNA reads TGTGCCAGCAGCTTCGGTCTGCCAGTCGGAAACACCATATATTTT. This encodes CASSFGLPVGNTIYF. V and J are TRBV11-2 and TRBJ1-3; D gene ambiguous. The V end lost 3 bases, the J end lost 4 bases, and 13 bases lay between the germline ends. Germline-derived CDR1 and CDR2 are SGHAT and FQNNGV. The CDR3 extends over 15 amino acids.

This clonotype ranks as medium-sized. The chain employs TRBV9 and TRBJ2-2, with TRBD2 as a possible D gene (7 bases). This CDR3 spans 18 amino acids. Trimming stripped 3 bases from V and 4 bases from J, with 22 bases between. Germline CDR1 reads SGDLS; CDR2 reads YYNGEE. The CDR3 bases are TGTGCCAGCAGCGGAGGGGGGGGCGGAAGGGCTGCCACCGGGGAGCTGTTTTTT. Protein product: CASSGGGGGRAATGELFF.

This clonotype has more than one count but fewer than ten. The chain joins TRBV10-2 to TRBJ2-2, with D possibly being TRBD1 or TRBD2 (5 bases each). This CDR3 contains 15 residues. V was clipped by 3 bases and J by 0 bases, with 8 bases between them. Germline CDR1 is WSHSY and CDR2 is SAAADI. The CDR3 bases are TGCGCCAGCAGTGACTGGGGACCGAACACCGGGGAGCTGTTTTTT. Translating it yields CASSDWGPNTGELFF.

In its sample, this clonotype is large. The CDR3: CSAKDREDSPLHF. The DNA for the CDR3 is TGCAGCGCCAAGGACAGGGAGGATTCACCCCTCCACTTT. The V and J genes are TRBV29-1 and TRBJ1-6; 8 nucleotides align to TRBD1. Trimming took 7 bases from V and 8 from J; bases not matched to a gene: 7. The CDR3 loop spans 13 amino acids. CDR1 and CDR2 from the germline V gene are SQVTM and ANQGSEA.

As for this clonotype: One base away lies a much larger clone, so this may be a sequencing read error. The chain is built from TRBV5-6 and TRBJ1-2; no clear D gene. The CDR3 runs 16 residues. In germline, CDR1 is SGHDT, CDR2 YYEEEE. DNA of the CDR3: TGTGCCATCAGCTTATTCTTGAGGGTAGAGGGCTATGGCTACACCTTC. Residues: CAISLFLRVEGYGYTF.

The genes are TRBV20-1 and TRBJ1-5; D not resolved. V gave up 0 bases and J gave up 0 bases, with 12 bases separating them. The germline V gene encodes CDR1 DFQATT and CDR2 SNEGSKA (reference sequence). This CDR3 has 16 amino acids. The CDR3: CSARDLNGPSNQPQHF. The DNA of the CDR3 is TGCAGTGCTAGAGATCTAAACGGGCCTAGCAATCAGCCCCAGCATTTT.

The chain joins TRBV5-1 to TRBJ2-5; possibly TRBD2 for D (5 bases). Germline CDR1 and CDR2: SGHRS and YFSETQ. The CDR3 is made up of 12 amino acids. V shed 2 bases and J shed 4 bases, with 6 bases lying between them. In DNA form, the CDR3 reads TGCGCCAGCAGCTTAGAGGGAGAGACCCAGTACTTC. It specifies CASSLEGETQYF. Filled out from reference TRBV5-1 and TRBJ2-5, the complete variable domain reads KAGVTQTPRYLIKTRGQQVTLSCSPISGHRSVSWYQQTPGQGLQFLFEYFSETQRNKGNFPGRFSGRQFSNSRSEMNVSTLELGDSALYLCASSLEGETQYFGPGTRLLVL.

J is TRBJ1-2 and V is TRBV7-2; D uncertain. There are 14 residues in the CDR3. V lost 2 bases and J 0 bases, leaving 7 bases between the germline ends. Germline V lookup: CDR1 SGHTA, CDR2 FQGNSA. CDR3 residues: CASSLHGANYGYTF. The CDR3 DNA sequence: TGTGCCAGCAGCTTACATGGGGCTAACTATGGCTACACCTTC.